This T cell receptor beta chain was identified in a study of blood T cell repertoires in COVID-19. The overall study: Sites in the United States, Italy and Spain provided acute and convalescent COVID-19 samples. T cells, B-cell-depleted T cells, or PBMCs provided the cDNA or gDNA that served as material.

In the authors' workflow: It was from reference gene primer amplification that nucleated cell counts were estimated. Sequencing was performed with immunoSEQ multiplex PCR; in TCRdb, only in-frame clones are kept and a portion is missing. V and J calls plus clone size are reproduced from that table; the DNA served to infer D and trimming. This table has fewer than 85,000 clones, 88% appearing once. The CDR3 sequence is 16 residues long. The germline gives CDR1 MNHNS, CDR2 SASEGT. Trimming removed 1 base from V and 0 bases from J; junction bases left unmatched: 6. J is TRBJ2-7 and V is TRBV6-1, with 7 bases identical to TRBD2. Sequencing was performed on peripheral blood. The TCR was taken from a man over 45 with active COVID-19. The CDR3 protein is CASSEGEGLSSYEQYF. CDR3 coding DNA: TGTGCCAGCAGTGAAGGGGAGGGCCTCAGCTCCTACGAGCAGTACTTC.